This entry lists 15 T cell receptor beta chains sequenced from one sample in a study of T cells in Graves' hyperthyroidism and ophthalmopathy. TCR beta CDR3 region amplification was performed from RNA transcripts. TCR CDR3 underwent first-round RT-PCR with the HTBI primer set. TCRdb reprocessed the multiplex PCR reads via MiXCR and lists one record per CDR3 protein. The table has fewer than 650,000 distinct CDR3 sequences, 14% seen once. The sample was blood. These receptors were collected from a woman aged 25 to 39 with Graves' hyperthyroidism that later progressed to Graves' ophthalmopathy.

This clonotype was seen repeatedly, ten times or more. The gene calls are TRBV7-9 and TRBJ2-1; a weak D match, TRBD2 (5 bases). Trimming left V 3 bases short and J 5 bases short, with 14 bases between. From germline, CDR1 is SEHNR and CDR2 FQNEAQ (reference sequence). The CDR3 consists of 15 residues. This chain's CDR3 is CASSFEGDGNNEQFF. The DNA of the CDR3 is TGTGCCAGCAGCTTTGAGGGCGACGGTAACAATGAGCAGTTCTTC.

This sequence joins TRBV12-5 and TRBJ2-7, with a tentative D call TRBD1 (6 bases). The CDR3 totals 16 residues. Germline V lookup: CDR1 LGHNT, CDR2 FRNRAP. Trimming removed 5 bases at V and 4 bases at J, with 21 bases between. The CDR3 spells CASGPPGGSFRYEQYF. Written as DNA, the CDR3 is TGTGCTAGTGGTCCACCTGGGGGCTCATTCCGATACGAGCAGTACTTC.

Of note for this clonotype: It may be a read error: a sequence one base away is much more abundant. This chain connects TRBV7-9 to TRBJ1-2; the D is unclear. Germline V lookup: CDR1 SEHNR, CDR2 FQNEAQ (reference sequence). The V and J ends lost 5 bases and 0 bases respectively, with 13 bases between them. CDR3 size: 15 residues. CDR3 DNA: TGTGCCAGCAGCAATAGCGGTGCGACTAACTATGGCTACACCTTC. It translates to CASSNSGATNYGYTF. Together with reference TRBV7-9 and TRBJ1-2, the CDR3 gives the full variable domain: DTGVSQNPRHKITKRGQNVTFRCDPISEHNRLYWYRQTLGQGPEFLTYFQNEAQLEKSRLLSDRFSAERPKGSFSTLEIQRTEQGDSAMYLCASSNSGATNYGYTFGSGTRLTVV.

Many counts were recorded for this clonotype. The chain combines TRBV28 with TRBJ1-6; tentatively, D is TRBD1 (5 bases). The CDR3 spans 15 residues. Germline V gene data show CDR1 as MDHEN and CDR2 as SYDVKM. Trimming pared 6 bases from V and 6 bases from J, leaving 15 bases between. The chain's CDR3 is CASRREGASNSPLHF. The CDR3 region has the DNA TGTGCCAGCAGGAGAGAAGGGGCGAGTAATTCACCCCTCCACTTT.

The table lists this clonotype with a few counts. CDR3 nucleotide sequence: TGCAGTGCTAGCCCCGGACTAGCGGGAGAGAATACTAGGGTATTTTTGGGCGAGCAGTACTTC. It specifies CSASPGLAGENTRVFLGEQYF. The rearrangement uses TRBV20-1 and TRBJ2-7; 13 nucleotides align to TRBD2. This CDR3 comprises 21 residues. Germline V gene sequence: CDR1 DFQATT, CDR2 SNEGSKA (reference sequence). The J segment lost 6 bases and the V segment lost 3 bases, leaving 26 bases of the junction unmatched.

This clonotype was recorded at least ten times. V usage is TRBV27 and J usage is TRBJ2-7; 7 nucleotides align to TRBD2. The CDR3 has 15 amino acids. With V trimmed by 2 bases and J by 5 bases, 9 bases remained unmatched. Germline V gene lookup returns CDR1 MNHEY and CDR2 SMNVEV (reference sequence). DNA of the CDR3: TGTGCCAGCAGTTTAGGGGCTAGCGGAGGAGACGAGCAGTACTTC. This encodes CASSLGASGGDEQYF.

This clonotype was recorded at least ten times. Written as DNA, the CDR3 is TGTGCCAGCTCACCACCGAGTGGTCCTCCGGGAAACACCATATATTTT. Amino acid sequence: CASSPPSGPPGNTIYF. The rearrangement uses TRBV18 and TRBJ1-3; D is unclear. V was shortened by 0 bases and J by 4 bases, with 13 bases between the two germline ends. This CDR3 comprises 16 residues. Germline CDR1 reads KGHSH; CDR2 reads LQKENI.

This clonotype was seen ten or more times. The gene calls are TRBV30 and TRBJ2-1; D call uncertain. CDR3 length equals 12 residues. CDR1 and CDR2 (germline): GTSNPN, SVGIG (reference sequence). V lost 0 bases, J lost 9 bases, and 9 bases lay in between. As DNA, the CDR3 is TGTGCCTGGAGTGTACGCGTCGGTGAGCAGTTCTTC. Protein sequence: CAWSVRVGEQFF.

This clonotype has more than one count but fewer than ten. The chain employs TRBV7-6 and TRBJ2-7; 7 bases match TRBD1. The V gene end was trimmed by 2 bases and the J gene end by 4 bases; junction bases not matched to a gene: 5. This CDR3 comprises 14 residues. Germline V lookup: CDR1 SGHVS, CDR2 FNYEAQ. The CDR3 is CASSLTGTEYEQYF. The CDR3, as DNA: TGTGCCAGCAGCTTAACCGGGACAGAATACGAGCAGTACTTC.

This clonotype has at least ten counts. The chain links TRBV11-2 to TRBJ2-1; TRBD2 matches 10 bases. The V segment lost 4 bases and the J segment 10 bases; nucleotides outside the gene matches: 19. The V gene's germline CDR1 is SGHAT and CDR2 FQNNGV. CDR3 size: 18 residues. CDR3 amino acids: CASSSVKGGLAVRREQFF. DNA of the CDR3: TGTGCCAGCAGCTCAGTAAAGGGAGGACTAGCGGTTCGGAGGGAGCAGTTCTTC.

The sample holds many counts of this clonotype. The V call is TRBV18, the J call TRBJ1-4; TRBD1 agrees at 7 bases. The CDR3 covers 14 residues. CDR1 KGHSH and CDR2 LQKENI come from the germline V gene. Unmatched junction bases numbered 6, after V lost 5 bases and J lost 6 bases. The CDR3 loop reads CASSTTGAHEKLFF. CDR3 in DNA: TGTGCCAGCTCAACTACAGGGGCCCATGAAAAACTGTTTTTT.

This clonotype was detected many times. The chain uses TRBV5-6 and TRBJ1-2; D perhaps matches TRBD1 (6 bases). V shed 3 bases and J shed 4 bases, with 10 bases lying between them. The CDR3 covers 13 residues. CDR1 and CDR2 from the germline V gene are SGHDT and YYEEEE. CDR3 region: CASSSRGSYGYTF. The CDR3 region has the DNA TGTGCCAGCAGCTCTAGGGGGAGCTATGGCTACACCTTC.

The sample holds many counts of this clonotype. The CDR3, as DNA: TGTGCCAGCAGCGCCTTTATGCTGGGGGCTGACTATGGCTACACCTTC. Translated, it gives CASSAFMLGADYGYTF. This chain uses TRBV7-9 with TRBJ1-2; D is perhaps TRBD1 (6 bases). The germline V gene encodes CDR1 SEHNR and CDR2 FQNEAQ (reference sequence). There are 16 residues in the CDR3. Trimming left V 5 bases short and J 3 bases short, with 19 bases between.

The chain links TRBV15 to TRBJ1-2, with TRBD1 matching 8 bases. CDR1 is LNHNV, CDR2 YYDKDF, per germline (reference sequence). V was clipped by 2 bases and J by 5 bases; unmatched bases: 10. This CDR3 is built from 16 residues. The CDR3 is CATSRFGQGSGYGYTF. Written as DNA, the CDR3 is TGTGCCACCAGCAGATTCGGACAGGGCAGTGGGTATGGCTACACCTTC. Looking up the rest from reference TRBV15 and TRBJ1-2 gives the full variable domain: DAMVIQNPRYQVTQFGKPVTLSCSQTLNHNVMYWYQQKSSQAPKLLFHYYDKDFNNEADTPDNFQSRRPNTSFCFLDIRSPGLGDTAMYLCATSRFGQGSGYGYTFGSGTRLTVV.

In regard to this clonotype: A much larger clone differs from this one at a single base, so this may be a read error. The chain employs TRBV12-3 or TRBV12-4 and TRBJ2-7; TRBD2 aligns across 7 bases. The CDR3 runs to 15 residues. The DNA for the CDR3 is TGTGTCAGCAGTACCGGACTAGTAAGGCCCAACGAGCAGTACTTC. Its protein is CVSSTGLVRPNEQYF.